This T cell receptor (beta chain) was found in a study of blood T cell repertoires in COVID-19 (dated by TCRdb to 2019 to 2021). The study in broad terms: Collaborator samples came from the United States, Italy and Spain and covered acute and convalescent phases of COVID-19. The prospective study material was composed of cDNA or gDNA derived from T cells, B-cell-depleted T cells, or PBMCs. The dataset comprised deeply sampled blood TCRbeta repertoires from subjects exposed to, actively infected with, or recovered from COVID-19. A freely available public database, intended as a resource for researchers studying the immune response to SARS-CoV-2, is where the repertoires were released. Samples were obtained from the ongoing ImmuneRACE study (first 160 participants) and from 1,000 to 1,500 subjects provided by 6 global collaborators. Sample metadata almost always included a de-identified subject ID, COVID-19 status, age in years and sex. HLA class I and class II types, where available, came from metadata supplied by the sample provider rather than from assay-based typing.

The collaborating institutions used their own protocols to collect whole blood in K2EDTA tubes. Collaborator samples were shipped for TCRbeta analysis as frozen whole blood, isolated PBMCs, or DNA extracted from either sample type. Concerning this clone itself: Which antigen it targets is not known. Qualities for individual bases were not recorded, and no much larger clone is one base off.

The immunoSEQ Assay, a bias-controlled multiplex PCR, was used to amplify TCRbeta CDR3 regions from genomic DNA. From the authors' description of their analysis: Nucleated cell counts per sample were estimated from amplification of reference gene primers within the assay. To quantify the absolute abundance of each unique TCRbeta CDR3 rearrangement, sequence reads were collapsed and filtered. Productive Simpson clonality was computed per sample as the square root of Simpson's diversity index over productive rearrangements. TCRdb carries this immuneACCESS record with in-frame sequences only. Its versions omit some clonotypes, under half of them owing to an unresolved V gene in the studies checked, with the rest unexplained. That table gives V, J and clone size, and the DNA gave D and trimming. This sample comprises around 40,000 clones, 75% to 85% of them detected only once. The top ten constitute approximately 8.9% of the sample.

Overall results and qualifications from the work: The quantity of clinical and demographic metadata differed by source and by participant and was supplied without curation.

Inclusive of the bounding cysteine and phenylalanine, the CDR3 is 13 residues long. The DNA shown is the 39-base CDR3, in frame from base 1. Cut back by 10 bases and 3 bases, the V and J ends lie 14 bases apart. CDR1 and CDR2 (SGHNT, YYREEE) derive from the germline V gene (reference sequence). The sequenced sample was peripheral blood. The chain employs TRBV5-4 and TRBJ1-5; the D gene cannot be resolved reliably. The source is a human donor in a cohort sampled during active COVID-19. The encoded CDR3 is CAGRRGPNQPQHF. DNA sequence: TGTGCCGGTCGTCGAGGGCCCAATCAGCCCCAGCATTTT. The entire variable domain, with the stretches around the CDR3 drawn from the reference TRBV5-4 and TRBJ1-5 proteins, is ETGVTQSPTHLIKTRGQQVTLRCSSQSGHNTVSWYQQALGQGPQFIFQYYREEENGRGNFPPRFSGLQFPNYSSELNVNALELDDSALYLCAGRRGPNQPQHFGDGTRLSIL.